Each of the 18 T cell receptor beta chains below was sequenced from the same sample in a study of blood T cell repertoires in COVID-19. Repertoires were generated with immunoSEQ multiplex PCR, while TCRdb's copy carries only in-frame clones and drops some. The profile shows 110,000 or so clones, approximately 85% of them singletons. The specimen sequenced was peripheral blood. The source is a woman aged 60 to 75 with COVID-19, enrolled during active disease.

The sample holds one count of this clone. The chain links TRBV2 to TRBJ2-6, with TRBD1 as a possible D gene (5 bases). Germline V CDR1 and CDR2: SNHLY, FYNNEI. V was shortened by 4 bases and J by 4 bases, with 14 bases between the two germline ends. This CDR3 is built from 16 residues. Written as DNA, the CDR3 is TGTGCCAGCAGTGGGTACAGGTTTTACGGGGCCAACGTCCTGACTTTC. It translates to CASSGYRFYGANVLTF.

V and J are TRBV6-5 and TRBJ2-1; 10 bases align to TRBD1. The CDR3 has 12 residues. CDR1 and CDR2 from the germline V gene are MNHEY and SVGAGI. Trimming cost V 2 bases and J 15 bases; bases outside gene matches: 4. Here the CDR3 reads CASSYDRGRRFF. In DNA, the CDR3 is TGTGCCAGCAGTTACGACAGGGGGCGTCGGTTCTTC.

The rearrangement uses TRBV24-1 and TRBJ2-6, with TRBD1 matching 7 bases. CDR3 length equals 17 residues. J lost 0 bases, V lost 4 bases, and 5 bases had no gene match. Germline values: CDR1 KGHDR, CDR2 SFDVKD. The CDR3 loop reads CATSEPGGYSGANVLTF. CDR3 nucleotides: TGTGCCACCAGTGAGCCAGGGGGATACTCTGGGGCCAACGTCCTGACTTTC.

The V and J genes are TRBV9 and TRBJ2-2; D gene uncertain. The CDR3 sequence is 17 residues long. CDR1 is SGDLS and CDR2 is YYNGEE in the germline V gene. Trimming removed 0 bases at V and 1 base at J, with 13 bases between. Here the CDR3 DNA reads TGTGCCAGCAGCGTAGTAGATATTGGGCTGAACACCGGGGAGCTGTTTTTT. Its protein product is CASSVVDIGLNTGELFF. Complete variable domain (other parts from reference TRBV9 and TRBJ2-2): DSGVTQTPKHLITATGQRVTLRCSPRSGDLSVYWYQQSLDQGLQFLIQYYNGEERAKGNILERFSAQQFPDLHSELNLSSLELGDSALYFCASSVVDIGLNTGELFFGEGSRLTVL.

The chain employs TRBV7-6 and TRBJ1-1; D ambiguous. The CDR3 is made up of 12 amino acids. With 4 bases removed from V and 11 bases from J, the gap between germline ends came to 14 bases. CDR1 is SGHVS, CDR2 FNYEAQ, per germline. The CDR3 loop is CASSSSVSGAFF. DNA for the CDR3: TGTGCCAGCAGCTCCAGCGTCTCGGGGGCTTTCTTT.

The table lists this clone with a count of one. This chain joins TRBV11-1 and TRBJ1-4; D unresolved. V lost 5 bases to trimming and J lost 3 bases, with 10 bases between them. This CDR3 is 14 amino acids long. From germline, CDR1 is SGHAT and CDR2 FQDESV (reference sequence). The CDR3 loop reads CASSRGWPNEKLFF. The CDR3 nucleotides are TGTGCCAGCAGCCGAGGGTGGCCTAATGAAAAACTGTTTTTT.

The chain carries TRBV3-1 (or the pseudogene TRBV3-2) and TRBJ2-7, with 7 bases matching TRBD1. The ends lost 4 bases at V and 3 bases at J; junction bases unmatched: 3. The CDR3 has 13 amino acids. Germline V CDR1 and CDR2: LGHDT, YNNKEL (reference sequence). Here the CDR3 reads CASSRDRHYEQYF. Here the CDR3 DNA reads TGTGCCAGCAGCCGGGACAGACACTACGAGCAGTACTTC.

V is TRBV18 and J is TRBJ2-1; the D gene is possibly TRBD1 (6 bases). Germline V gene lookup returns CDR1 KGHSH and CDR2 LQKENI. V was shortened by 4 bases and J by 4 bases, with 14 bases between the two germline ends. CDR3 length: 15 residues. CDR3 in DNA: TGTGCCAGCTCACGGGACACGGCAGATTACAATGAGCAGTTCTTC. This codes for CASSRDTADYNEQFF.

This clone was detected once. The rearrangement links TRBV4-3 to TRBJ1-1, with TRBD1 matching 8 bases. The CDR3 loop spans 18 amino acids. J gave up 0 bases and V 1 base, and 10 bases lay outside the gene matches. The germline CDR1 and CDR2 sequences are LGHNA and YSLEER. The CDR3 is CASSQGYTGGALNTEAFF. Here the CDR3 DNA reads TGCGCCAGCAGCCAAGGGTACACAGGGGGGGCTTTGAACACTGAAGCTTTCTTT.

The J gene is TRBJ2-1, the V gene TRBV5-5; the D is unclear. Trimming stripped 0 bases from V and 2 bases from J, with 12 bases between. Germline CDR1 SGHKS, CDR2 YYEKEE (reference sequence). This CDR3 contains 16 residues. Here the CDR3 reads CASSLALWPPYNEQFF. The DNA of the CDR3 is TGTGCCAGCAGCTTGGCCTTGTGGCCTCCCTACAATGAGCAGTTCTTC.

This clone has just a few counts. The chain uses TRBV5-5 and TRBJ2-7; no reliable D call. There are 14 residues in the CDR3. CDR1 is SGHKS and CDR2 is YYEKEE in the germline V gene (reference sequence). Trimming cost V 0 bases and J 3 bases, with 10 bases left between them. In nucleotides, the CDR3 is TGTGCCAGCAGCTTGGATGCGGATGACTACGAGCAGTACTTC. Its translation is CASSLDADDYEQYF.

This clone showed up just once. This rearrangement joins TRBV3-1 (or the pseudogene TRBV3-2) to TRBJ2-7; D uncertain. The V gene lost 0 bases and the J gene lost 4 bases, with 10 bases spanning the gap. Germline-derived CDR1 and CDR2 are LGHDT and YNNKEL (reference sequence). There are 14 residues in the CDR3. CDR3 sequence: CASSQDAVGYEQYF. DNA for the CDR3: TGTGCCAGCAGCCAAGATGCGGTCGGGTACGAGCAGTACTTC.

This sequence joins TRBV2 and TRBJ2-5, with D maybe TRBD2 (5 bases). Between the trimmed V and J ends, which lost 7 bases and 0 bases, there was a span of 15 bases. The CDR3 extends over 15 amino acids. The V gene's germline CDR1 is SNHLY and CDR2 FYNNEI. The CDR3 DNA sequence: TGTGCCAGCACATTGGCGGGCCAGTACCAAGAGACCCAGTACTTC. Translation gives CASTLAGQYQETQYF. Filled out from reference TRBV2 and TRBJ2-5, the complete variable domain reads EPEVTQTPSHQVTQMGQEVILRCVPISNHLYFYWYRQILGQKVEFLVSFYNNEISEKSEIFDDQFSVERPDGSNFTLKIRSTKLEDSAMYFCASTLAGQYQETQYFGPGTRLLVL.

V and J are TRBV10-3 and TRBJ1-3; 8 nucleotides line up with TRBD1. This CDR3 has 17 amino acids. CDR1 is ENHRY, CDR2 SYGVKD, per germline. After removal of 10 bases from V and 0 bases from J, the junction contained 14 bases not matched to a gene. As DNA, the CDR3 is TGTGCCACCATCTCCGGGACAGGACCCTCCTCTGGAAACACCATATATTTT. Translating it yields CATISGTGPSSGNTIYF.

This sequence joins TRBV5-1 and TRBJ1-1; no clear D gene. Between the trimmed V and J ends, which lost 1 base and 7 bases, there was a span of 14 bases. The CDR3 totals 14 residues. Looked up from germline, CDR1 is SGHRS and CDR2 is YFSETQ. The CDR3 bases are TGCGCCAGCAGCTTGAGACTTGCCGGCATTGAAGCTTTCTTT. Translating gives CASSLRLAGIEAFF.

The chain has TRBV6-5 and TRBJ2-1; possible D gene TRBD2, 5 bases. With 5 bases removed from V and 9 bases from J, the gap between germline ends came to 14 bases. Germline-derived CDR1 and CDR2 are MNHEY and SVGAGI. The CDR3 is made up of 13 amino acids. Written as DNA, the CDR3 is TGTGCCAGCAGTCCGGGGAGAGTAGGTGAGCAGTTCTTC. It is translated as CASSPGRVGEQFF.

This chain joins TRBV19 and TRBJ1-3; D perhaps matches TRBD1 (6 bases). This CDR3 contains 18 residues. The germline gives CDR1 LNHDA, CDR2 SQIVND (reference sequence). V was pared by 4 bases and J by 0 bases, with 19 bases between. This CDR3 is CASSTILRMGASGNTIYF. CDR3 bases: TGTGCCAGTAGTACCATTCTGCGAATGGGGGCCTCTGGAAACACCATATATTTT. The full variable domain, rest sourced from reference TRBV19 and TRBJ1-3, is DGGITQSPKYLFRKEGQNVTLSCEQNLNHDAMYWYRQDPGQGLRLIYYSQIVNDFQKGDIAEGYSVSREKKESFPLTVTSAQKNPTAFYLCASSTILRMGASGNTIYFGEGSWLTVV.

This clone turned up a few times. The chain's CDR3 is CASRETGGPEAFF. In DNA, the CDR3 is TGTGCCAGCAGAGAGACCGGAGGACCTGAAGCTTTCTTT. This chain connects TRBV6-5 to TRBJ1-1; D is unresolved. V lost 6 bases and J lost 6, with 14 bases in between. CDR3 length: 13 amino acids. Germline CDR1 and CDR2: MNHEY and SVGAGI.